The present T cell receptor beta chain was sequenced within a study of T cell repertoires in cytomegalovirus infection. Findings of the study overall: CMV carriers with the relevant HLA were identified by cumulative public TCR beta family frequency.

TCRdb analysed the reads with MiXCR anew, one entry per CDR3 protein. This sample carries a few hundred thousand distinct CDR3 sequences, about a sixth of them seen once, and the ten largest clones take about 10%. A few counts support this clonotype. Antigen: not known. Per the germline V gene, CDR1 is SEHNR and CDR2 is FQNEAQ (reference sequence). V was pared by 8 bases and J by 5 bases, with 16 bases between. The CDR3 totals 13 residues. The sequence came from a human donor in good health (CMV status not recorded). Some clones in this sample may be carry-over from other donors' samples. V and J are TRBV7-9 and TRBJ2-7; tentatively, D is TRBD1 (5 bases). The sample taken for sequencing was PBMCs. DNA for the CDR3: TGTGCCAGCGAACTTCTAGGGGATCACGAGCAGTACTTC. Protein sequence: CASELLGDHEQYF. Variable domain in full (rest from reference TRBV7-9 and TRBJ2-7): DTGVSQNPRHKITKRGQNVTFRCDPISEHNRLYWYRQTLGQGPEFLTYFQNEAQLEKSRLLSDRFSAERPKGSFSTLEIQRTEQGDSAMYLCASELLGDHEQYFGPGTRLTVT.